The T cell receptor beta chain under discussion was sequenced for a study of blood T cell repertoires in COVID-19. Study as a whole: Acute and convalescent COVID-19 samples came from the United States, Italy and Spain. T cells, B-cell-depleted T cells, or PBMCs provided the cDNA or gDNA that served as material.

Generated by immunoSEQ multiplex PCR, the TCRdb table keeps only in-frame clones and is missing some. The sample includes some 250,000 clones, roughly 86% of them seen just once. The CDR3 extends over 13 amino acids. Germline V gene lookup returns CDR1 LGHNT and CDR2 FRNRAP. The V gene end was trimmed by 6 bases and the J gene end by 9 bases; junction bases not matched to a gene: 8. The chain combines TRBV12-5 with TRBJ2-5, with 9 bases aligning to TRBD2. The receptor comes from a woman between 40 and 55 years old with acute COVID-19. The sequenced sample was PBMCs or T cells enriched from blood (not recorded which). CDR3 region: CASGSSGSGAQYF. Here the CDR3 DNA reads TGTGCTAGTGGGAGTAGCGGGAGTGGGGCCCAGTACTTC.